This TCR beta chain was sequenced during a study of blood T cells in healthy people across ages. A second PCR, run for about 7 to 11 cycles, used a sample-barcoded 5' primer plus a J-beta primer mix. MiXCR, applied by TCRdb to the 5' RACE reads, yields one record per CDR3 protein. The sample has over a million distinct CDR3 sequences, more than 40% seen once. The study recruited healthy Caucasian donors from Russia who were aged about 6 to 90. This clonotype was picked up a small number of times. Its antigen is undetermined. Between the trimmed V and J ends, which lost 0 bases and 2 bases, there was a span of 14 bases. CDR3 length: 16 residues. Germline V gene data show CDR1 as DFQATT and CDR2 as SNEGSKA (reference sequence). The study's findings and limits: Shifts in expanded clonotypes may have been confounded by donor CMV status, which was unknown.

Specimen: blood. This TCR was sampled from a woman aged 55-70 years in good health. The chain recombines TRBV20-1 with TRBJ2-1, with D possibly TRBD2 on 6 matching bases. CDR3 sequence: CSARDVGSFPYNEQFF. The CDR3 DNA reads as TGCAGTGCTAGAGATGTCGGGAGCTTTCCCTACAATGAGCAGTTCTTC.